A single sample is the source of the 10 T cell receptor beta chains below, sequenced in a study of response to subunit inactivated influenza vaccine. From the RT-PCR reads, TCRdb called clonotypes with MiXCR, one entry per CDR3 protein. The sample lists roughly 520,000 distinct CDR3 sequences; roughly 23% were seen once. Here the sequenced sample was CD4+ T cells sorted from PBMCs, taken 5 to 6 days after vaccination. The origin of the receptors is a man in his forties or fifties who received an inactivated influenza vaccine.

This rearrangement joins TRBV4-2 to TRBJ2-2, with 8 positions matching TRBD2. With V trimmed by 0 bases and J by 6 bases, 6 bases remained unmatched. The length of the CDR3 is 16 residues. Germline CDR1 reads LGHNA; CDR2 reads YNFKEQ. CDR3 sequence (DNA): TGTGCCAGCAGCCAAGAGAGACTAGCGAAGGCCGGGGAGCTGTTTTTT. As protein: CASSQERLAKAGELFF.

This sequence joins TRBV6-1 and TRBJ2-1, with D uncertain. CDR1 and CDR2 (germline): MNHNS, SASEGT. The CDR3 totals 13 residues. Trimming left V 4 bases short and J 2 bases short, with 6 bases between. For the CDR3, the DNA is TGTGCCAGCAGTGCTGGCACCTACAATGAGCAGTTCTTC. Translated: CASSAGTYNEQFF.

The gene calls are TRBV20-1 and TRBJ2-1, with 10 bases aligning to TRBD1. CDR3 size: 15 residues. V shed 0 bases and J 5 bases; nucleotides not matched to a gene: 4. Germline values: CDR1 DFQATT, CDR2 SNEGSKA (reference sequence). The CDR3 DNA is TGCAGTGCTAGAGATTCGGACAGGGGGAACAATGAGCAGTTCTTC. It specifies CSARDSDRGNNEQFF.

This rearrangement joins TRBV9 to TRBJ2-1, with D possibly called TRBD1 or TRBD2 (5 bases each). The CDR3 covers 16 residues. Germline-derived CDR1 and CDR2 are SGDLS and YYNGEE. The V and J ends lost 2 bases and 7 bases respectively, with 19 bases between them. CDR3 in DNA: TGTGCCAGCAGCGTCGTGAGGGCCTCCAAGGGGAATGAGCAGTTCTTC. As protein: CASSVVRASKGNEQFF.

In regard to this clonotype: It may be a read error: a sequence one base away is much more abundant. The CDR3 sequence is CATSFRASGFYEQYF. In DNA form, the CDR3 reads TGTGCCACCAGTTTTAGGGCTAGCGGTTTCTACGAGCAGTACTTC. The chain recombines TRBV27 with TRBJ2-7; TRBD2 aligns across 7 bases. CDR1 is MNHEY, CDR2 SMNVEV, per germline (reference sequence). There are 15 residues in the CDR3.

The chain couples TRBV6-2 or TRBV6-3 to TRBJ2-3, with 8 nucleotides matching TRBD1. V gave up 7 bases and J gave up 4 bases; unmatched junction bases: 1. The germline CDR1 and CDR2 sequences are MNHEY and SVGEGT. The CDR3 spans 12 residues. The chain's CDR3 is CASTGGPDTQYF. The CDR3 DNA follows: TGTGCCAGCACAGGGGGCCCAGATACGCAGTATTTT.

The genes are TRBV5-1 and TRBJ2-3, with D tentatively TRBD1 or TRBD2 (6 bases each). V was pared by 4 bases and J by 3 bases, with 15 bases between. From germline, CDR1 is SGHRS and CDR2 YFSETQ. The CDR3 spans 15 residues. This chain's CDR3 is CASSPGGASTDTQYF. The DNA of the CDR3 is TGCGCCAGCAGCCCCGGGGGCGCCTCGACAGATACGCAGTATTTT.

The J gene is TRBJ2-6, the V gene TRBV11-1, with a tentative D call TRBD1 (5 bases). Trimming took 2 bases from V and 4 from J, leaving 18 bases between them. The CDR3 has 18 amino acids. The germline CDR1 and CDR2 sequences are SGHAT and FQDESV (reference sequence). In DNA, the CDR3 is TGTGCCAGCAGCTTATCCGGTGCAGGGCGGTCCGGGGCCAACGTCCTGACTTTC. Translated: CASSLSGAGRSGANVLTF.

The CDR3: CSVEFPGMETQYF. In nucleotides, the CDR3 is TGCAGCGTTGAATTTCCTGGGATGGAGACCCAGTACTTC. This chain links TRBV29-1 with TRBJ2-5, with D uncertain. The CDR3 extends over 13 amino acids. Germline V gene lookup returns CDR1 SQVTM and CDR2 ANQGSEA. V lost 2 bases, J lost 5 bases, and 12 bases lay in between.

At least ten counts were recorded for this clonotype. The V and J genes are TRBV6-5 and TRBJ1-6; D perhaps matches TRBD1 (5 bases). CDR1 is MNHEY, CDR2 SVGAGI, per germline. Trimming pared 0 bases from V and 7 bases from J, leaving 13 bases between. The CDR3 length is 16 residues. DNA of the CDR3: TGTGCCAGCAGTTACTCTATCAGGGTTCTAAATTCACCCCTCCACTTT. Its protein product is CASSYSIRVLNSPLHF.